The 24 T cell receptor beta chains given below trace back to one sample, sequenced in a study of response to subunit inactivated influenza vaccine. One entry per CDR3 protein, called by TCRdb with MiXCR from the RT-PCR reads. The top ten clones hold 11% of a sample with 450,000 to 700,000 distinct CDR3 sequences, roughly 15% of them seen once. Sequencing used PBMCs from blood, obtained about 13 days after vaccination. These receptors were obtained from a man aged 45 to 65 who received an inactivated influenza vaccine.

Many counts were recorded for this clonotype. J is TRBJ2-7 and V is TRBV20-1; 7 bases agree with TRBD1. Trimming took 1 base from V and 3 from J; bases not matched to a gene: 3. From germline, CDR1 is DFQATT and CDR2 SNEGSKA (reference sequence). CDR3 size: 13 residues. The CDR3 DNA follows: TGCAGTGCTAGAGCGGCAGGGGGCTACGAGCAGTACTTC. Its translation: CSARAAGGYEQYF.

This clonotype was seen ten or more times. The V gene is TRBV7-6, the J gene TRBJ1-1, with D perhaps TRBD1 (6 bases). Germline loops: CDR1 SGHVS, CDR2 FNYEAQ. The CDR3 is 16 residues long. Trimming removed 4 bases from V and 5 bases from J, with 20 bases in between. The CDR3 sequence: CASSSVRGLGETEAFF. The CDR3 region has the DNA TGTGCCAGCAGCTCGGTTCGGGGGCTCGGTGAGACTGAAGCTTTCTTT.

This clonotype was detected many times. The CDR3 is CATKLTGGVQYF. Written as DNA, the CDR3 is TGTGCCACCAAACTCACAGGAGGAGTGCAGTACTTC. The chain links TRBV24-1 to TRBJ2-7, with D tentatively TRBD1 or TRBD2 (5 bases each). The V gene's germline CDR1 is KGHDR and CDR2 SFDVKD. The CDR3 extends over 12 amino acids. V was trimmed by 8 bases and J by 9 bases, leaving 16 bases between them.

This clonotype was detected a few times. The CDR3 spells CASSLGGQTNTEAFF. CDR3 sequence (DNA): TGCGCCAGCAGCTTGGGAGGACAGACGAACACTGAAGCTTTCTTT. J is TRBJ1-1 and V is TRBV5-1, with D tentatively TRBD1 (6 bases). The CDR3 runs to 15 residues. CDR1 is SGHRS, CDR2 YFSETQ, per germline. The ends were cut back, 0 bases at V and 1 base at J, with 10 bases in the middle.

This clonotype appeared a few times. The CDR3 DNA reads TGCAGTGCTAGAAGCATAGCCAAAAACATTCAGTACTTC. Protein sequence: CSARSIAKNIQYF. This chain uses TRBV20-1 with TRBJ2-4; D gene uncertain. The germline CDR1 and CDR2 sequences are DFQATT and SNEGSKA (reference sequence). CDR3 length: 13 residues. V gave up 2 bases and J gave up 0 bases, with 5 bases separating them.

For the CDR3, the DNA is TGCAGTGCTAACCGGGACAAATATAGCAATCAGCCCCAGCATTTT. Residues: CSANRDKYSNQPQHF. The chain has TRBV20-1 and TRBJ1-5; maybe TRBD1 (6 bases). The CDR3 length is 15 residues. The V end was cut by 4 bases, the J end by 0 bases, with 13 bases between. Germline V gene sequence: CDR1 DFQATT, CDR2 SNEGSKA (reference sequence).

This chain joins TRBV20-1 and TRBJ2-3; 9 nucleotides align to TRBD1. The CDR3 totals 17 residues. The germline CDR1 and CDR2 sequences are DFQATT and SNEGSKA (reference sequence). The trim removed 5 bases at V and 0 bases at J, leaving 12 bases unmatched. The CDR3 DNA sequence: TGCAGTGCTCGCCGCTACCGGACAGGGGCGAGCACAGATACGCAGTATTTT. Translation: CSARRYRTGASTDTQYF.

This clonotype appeared many times. The rearrangement joins TRBV12-3 or TRBV12-4 to TRBJ1-5; no clear D gene. V shed 4 bases and J shed 7 bases, with 14 bases lying between them. This CDR3 is 14 amino acids long. CDR3 sequence reads: CASSWAGNGQPQHF. The CDR3 DNA follows: TGTGCCAGCAGTTGGGCAGGCAACGGACAGCCCCAGCATTTT.

This clonotype was recorded many times. The J gene is TRBJ2-5, the V gene TRBV29-1; the D call may be TRBD1 or TRBD2 (7 bases each). The CDR3 has 13 amino acids. V was shortened by 6 bases and J by 7 bases, with 18 bases between the two germline ends. The germline CDR1 and CDR2 sequences are SQVTM and ANQGSEA. CDR3 region: CSVHTGEGVTQYF. The CDR3 nucleotides are TGCAGCGTCCACACAGGGGAGGGTGTGACCCAGTACTTC.

The chain employs TRBV7-9 and TRBJ1-1; no clear D gene. The CDR3 extends over 13 amino acids. CDR1 is SEHNR, CDR2 FQNEAQ, per germline (reference sequence). Between the trimmed V and J ends, which lost 3 bases and 2 bases, there was a span of 7 bases. In DNA form, the CDR3 reads TGTGCCAGCAGCTTTGAGTTTAACACTGAAGCTTTCTTT. Its protein product is CASSFEFNTEAFF.

This chain connects TRBV6-1 to TRBJ1-1; perhaps TRBD1 as D (5 bases). There are 14 residues in the CDR3. The V gene's germline CDR1 is MNHNS and CDR2 SASEGT. V lost 2 bases to trimming and J lost 7 bases, with 14 bases between them. DNA of the CDR3: TGTGCCAGCAGTGAACCAGGGAGACGCAGTGAAGCTTTCTTT. Its protein product is CASSEPGRRSEAFF.

This clonotype appeared many times. Sequence at one end of the junction differs from germline and may be a read error. CDR3 in DNA: TGCGCCAGCAGCTTGGGGCCGAACACTGAAGCTTTCTTT. This sequence encodes CASSLGPNTEAFF. The J gene is TRBJ1-1, the V gene TRBV12-3 or TRBV12-4; possibly TRBD1 for D (5 bases). This CDR3 region has 13 residues.

This clonotype was observed once. The chain combines TRBV5-1 with TRBJ1-1; 7 positions match TRBD1. Germline values: CDR1 SGHRS, CDR2 YFSETQ. The CDR3 contains 16 residues. V gave up 7 bases and J gave up 1 base; unmatched junction bases: 13. The CDR3 here is CASLDGTEFANTEAFF. The CDR3 DNA is TGCGCCAGCCTCGACGGGACAGAGTTCGCGAACACTGAAGCTTTCTTT.

This chain uses TRBV7-9 with TRBJ2-3; 8 bases align to TRBD2. Germline V lookup: CDR1 SEHNR, CDR2 FQNEAQ (reference sequence). Germline trimming cut 1 base from V and 0 bases from J; bases unmatched to any gene: 3. The CDR3 is made up of 16 amino acids. The CDR3 here is CASSLEASGSTDTQYF. In DNA, the CDR3 is TGTGCCAGCAGCTTAGAGGCTAGCGGGAGCACAGATACGCAGTATTTT.

V and J are TRBV29-1 and TRBJ2-7, with 7 bases that match TRBD2. This CDR3 has 18 amino acids. The V and J ends lost 1 base and 3 bases, in that order; junction bases with no gene match: 18. The germline V gene has CDR1 SQVTM and CDR2 ANQGSEA. In DNA form, the CDR3 reads TGCAGCGTTGAAGGTGAGGGGAGCGGACTACCGGGAGGCTACGAGCAGTACTTC. Translating gives CSVEGEGSGLPGGYEQYF.

This clonotype is a singleton in its sample. The CDR3 DNA reads as TGCAGTGCGATAAAGGGACAGGAGAATCAAGAGACCCAGTACTTC. It codes for CSAIKGQENQETQYF. This rearrangement joins TRBV20-1 to TRBJ2-5; 8 bases agree with TRBD1. CDR1 is DFQATT, CDR2 SNEGSKA, per germline (reference sequence). The ends lost 6 bases at V and 2 bases at J; junction bases unmatched: 11. The CDR3 has 15 amino acids.

The chain uses TRBV4-1 and TRBJ2-7; D uncertain. Trimming pared 0 bases from V and 6 bases from J, leaving 12 bases between. CDR1 is MGHRA, CDR2 YSYEKL, per germline. CDR3 length: 14 residues. This chain's CDR3 is CASSQDPATREQYF. CDR3 DNA sequence: TGCGCCAGCAGCCAAGATCCCGCGACACGCGAGCAGTACTTC.

This clonotype turned up a few times. This chain joins TRBV24-1 and TRBJ2-3; no definite D call. Germline V gene data show CDR1 as KGHDR and CDR2 as SFDVKD. Trimming removed 5 bases from V and 0 bases from J, with 5 bases in between. This CDR3 region has 13 residues. The CDR3 region has the DNA TGTGCCACCAGTGCCTACAGCACAGATACGCAGTATTTT. It codes for CATSAYSTDTQYF.

This clonotype was observed many times. This chain links TRBV10-3 with TRBJ2-3, with 9 bases aligning to TRBD1. Germline V lookup: CDR1 ENHRY, CDR2 SYGVKD. The CDR3 extends over 16 amino acids. The V and J ends lost 4 bases and 6 bases, in that order; junction bases with no gene match: 11. CDR3 nucleotides: TGTGCCATCAGTGCTGGCGTGACAGGGGGTATGGATACGCAGTATTTT. It translates to CAISAGVTGGMDTQYF.

This clonotype showed up just a few times. This chain links TRBV7-9 with TRBJ2-6; no definite D call. With 0 bases removed from V and 1 base from J, the gap between germline ends came to 7 bases. This CDR3 comprises 16 residues. CDR1 and CDR2 from the germline V gene are SEHNR and FQNEAQ (reference sequence). CDR3 sequence (DNA): TGTGCCAGCAGCTTAGCAGTACCTTCTGGGGCCAACGTCCTGACTTTC. It specifies CASSLAVPSGANVLTF.

With regard to this clonotype: A much bigger clone sits one base away, suggesting this may be a read error. The chain joins TRBV6-2 or TRBV6-3 to TRBJ2-1, with 8 bases that match TRBD2. The CDR3 has 16 amino acids. Germline values: CDR1 MNHEY, CDR2 SVGEGT. After removal of 0 bases from V and 4 bases from J, the junction contained 5 bases not matched to a gene. CDR3 region: CASSYSTAGGYNEQFF. The CDR3, as DNA: TGTGCCAGCAGTTACTCGACGGCGGGGGGTTACAATGAGCAGTTCTTC.

This clonotype was seen only once. This chain links TRBV20-1 with TRBJ2-7; 13 nucleotides match TRBD2. Looked up from germline, CDR1 is DFQATT and CDR2 is SNEGSKA (reference sequence). The CDR3 totals 16 residues. Trimming cost V 1 base and J 0 bases; bases outside gene matches: 3. The CDR3 sequence is CSARGLAGGFSYEQYF. The CDR3 DNA reads as TGCAGTGCTAGAGGACTAGCGGGAGGCTTCTCCTACGAGCAGTACTTC.

The chain employs TRBV4-3 and TRBJ1-2; 9 bases fit TRBD1. Germline V gives CDR1 LGHNA, CDR2 YSLEER. The V segment lost 2 bases and the J segment 8 bases; nucleotides outside the gene matches: 15. The CDR3 loop spans 17 amino acids. For the CDR3, the DNA is TGCGCCAGCAGCCAATTCTTAAACCGGGACAGGGTGCTCGGCTACACCTTC. Translated: CASSQFLNRDRVLGYTF.

This clonotype has a count of ten or more. This rearrangement joins TRBV12-3 or TRBV12-4 to TRBJ1-6; D not certain. V lost 5 bases, J lost 10 bases, and 9 bases lay in between. CDR3 length: 12 residues. The chain's CDR3 is CASSPTGSPLHF. CDR3 DNA: TGTGCCAGCAGTCCCACCGGCTCACCCCTCCACTTT.